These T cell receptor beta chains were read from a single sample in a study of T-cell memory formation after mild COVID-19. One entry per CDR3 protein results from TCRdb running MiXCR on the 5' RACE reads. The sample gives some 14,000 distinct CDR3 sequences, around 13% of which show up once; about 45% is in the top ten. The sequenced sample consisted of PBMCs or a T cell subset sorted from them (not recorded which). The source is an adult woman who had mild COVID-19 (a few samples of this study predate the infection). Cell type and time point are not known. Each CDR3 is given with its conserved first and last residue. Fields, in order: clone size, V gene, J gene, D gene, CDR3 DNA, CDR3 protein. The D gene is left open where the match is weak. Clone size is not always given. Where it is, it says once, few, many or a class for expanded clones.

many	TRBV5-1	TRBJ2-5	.	TGCGCCAGCAGCTTGGAGGTGAATCTGGAGACCCAGTACTTC	CASSLEVNLETQYF
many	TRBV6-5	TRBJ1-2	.	TGTGCCAGCAGTTCTACCGGGACAAGGGCCGCGGTGGGGTATGGCTACACCTTC	CASSSTGTRAAVGYGYTF
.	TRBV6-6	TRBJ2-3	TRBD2	TGTGCCAGCAGTTACTGGGCGGGAGCCACAGATACGCAGTATTTT	CASSYWAGATDTQYF
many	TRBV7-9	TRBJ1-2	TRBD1	TGTGCCAGCAGCTTCGAGACAGGGGCCTATGGCTACACCTTC	CASSFETGAYGYTF
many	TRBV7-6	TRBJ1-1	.	TGTGCCAGCAGCTTATACTCAGGGTCGGAAGCTTTCTTT	CASSLYSGSEAFF
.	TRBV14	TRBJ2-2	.	TGTGCCAGCAGCCAATGGTCCGGGATCAACACCGGGGAGCTGTTTTTT	CASSQWSGINTGELFF
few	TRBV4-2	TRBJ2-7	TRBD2	TGTGCCAGCAGCCAGGAGACTAGCGGGATCGAGCAGTACTTC	CASSQETSGIEQYF
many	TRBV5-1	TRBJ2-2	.	TGCGCCACTAACAAAGGGAAGGGCACCGGGGAGCTGTTTTTT	CATNKGKGTGELFF
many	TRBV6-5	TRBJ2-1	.	TGTGCCAGCAGTTACTCGGCAGTCAATGAGCAGTTCTTC	CASSYSAVNEQFF
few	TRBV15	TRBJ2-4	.	TGTGCCACCAGCAGGGAGGGGGTGAACAAAAACATTCAGTACTTC	CATSREGVNKNIQYF
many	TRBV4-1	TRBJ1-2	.	TGCGCCAGCAGCCAAGCCCCCGACTATGGCTACACCTTC	CASSQAPDYGYTF
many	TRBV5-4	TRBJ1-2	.	TGTGCCAGCAAAACGGGACCCGACTATGGCTACACCTTC	CASKTGPDYGYTF
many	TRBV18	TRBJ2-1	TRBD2	TGTGCCAGCTCACCACCGCTCCGGACTAGCGCAAACAATGAGCAGTTCTTC	CASSPPLRTSANNEQFF
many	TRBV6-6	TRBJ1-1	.	TGTGCCAGCTTCCTTTTTGGTCAGCGAGGCGCCGCTGAAGCTTTCTTT	CASFLFGQRGAAEAFF
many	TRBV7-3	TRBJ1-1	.	TGTGCCAGCCAGGAGGGAAGGGGTATGAACACTGAAGCTTTCTTT	CASQEGRGMNTEAFF
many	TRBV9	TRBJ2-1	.	TGTGCCAGCAGCGTCCCCTCCTCCCCGGGGCCGGAGGGTTTCGATGAGCAGTTCTTC	CASSVPSSPGPEGFDEQFF
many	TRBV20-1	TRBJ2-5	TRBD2	TGCAGTGCGCCTAGCGGGAGATGGGAGACCCAGTACTTC	CSAPSGRWETQYF
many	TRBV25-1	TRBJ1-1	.	TGTGCCAGCAGTGAATCCCCCCAGACGAACACTGAAGCTTTCTTT	CASSESPQTNTEAFF
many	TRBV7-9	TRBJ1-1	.	TGTGCCAGCAGCTTAACCCGTGAAGCTTTCTTT	CASSLTREAFF
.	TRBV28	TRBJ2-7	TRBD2	TGTGCCAGCAGTTTATTAAGAGTGACTAGCCAATCGGGGCTCCAAACCTACGAGCAGTACTTC	CASSLLRVTSQSGLQTYEQYF
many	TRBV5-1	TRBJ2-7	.	TGCGCCAGCAGCTCTCAGGGGACCCCCTACGAGCAGTACTTC	CASSSQGTPYEQYF
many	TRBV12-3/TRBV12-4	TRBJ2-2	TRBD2	TGTGCCAGCAGTTTTAGTGTGCTAGCGGACACCGGGGAGCTGTTTTTT	CASSFSVLADTGELFF
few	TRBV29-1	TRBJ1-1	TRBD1	TGCAGCGTCCCAGCCGTAGACAGGGACACTGAAGCTTTCTTT	CSVPAVDRDTEAFF
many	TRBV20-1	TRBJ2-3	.	TGCAGTGCGCGAAGGCCAGGGGACCCTAGCACAGATACGCAGTATTTT	CSARRPGDPSTDTQYF
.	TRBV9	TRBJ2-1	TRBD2	TGTGCCAGCAGCGTTTATTCTAGCGGACTGGACAATGAGCAGTTCTTC	CASSVYSSGLDNEQFF
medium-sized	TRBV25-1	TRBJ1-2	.	TGTGCCAGCAGTGAATGGAGGGGAGCCTACCCAGGCTACACCTTC	CASSEWRGAYPGYTF
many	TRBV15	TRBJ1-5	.	TGTGCCACCAGCGCCCGCTGGGGGAACAATCAGCCCCAGCATTTT	CATSARWGNNQPQHF
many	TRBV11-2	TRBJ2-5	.	TGTGCCAGCAGCTTAGGAGGTAGCGGCCAAGAGACCCAGTACTTC	CASSLGGSGQETQYF
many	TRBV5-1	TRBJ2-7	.	TGCGCCAGCCCCATGGACATGGAGTTTTACGAGCAGTACTTC	CASPMDMEFYEQYF
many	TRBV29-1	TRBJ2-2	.	TGCAGCGTCCCCGGCCGGGGATTAGCCGGGGAGCTGTTTTTT	CSVPGRGLAGELFF
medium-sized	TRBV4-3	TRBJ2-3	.	TGCGCCAGCAGCCAAGCACGTACCGGGACTAGCACAGATACGCAGTATTTT	CASSQARTGTSTDTQYF
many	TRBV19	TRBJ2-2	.	TGTGCCAGTAGTATCGGGGATGAAGCCGGGAACTCGAACACCGGGGAGCTGTTTTTT	CASSIGDEAGNSNTGELFF
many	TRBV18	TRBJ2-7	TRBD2	TGTGCCAGCACCGGGACTAGCAGCCCCTACGAGCAGTACTTC	CASTGTSSPYEQYF
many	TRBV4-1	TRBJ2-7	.	TGCGCCAGCAGCCAAGGATTCTCCTACGAGCAGTACTTC	CASSQGFSYEQYF
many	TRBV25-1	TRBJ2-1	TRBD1	TGTGCCAGCAGTGGGGGACAGGGGGCTTACAATGAGCAGTTCTTC	CASSGGQGAYNEQFF
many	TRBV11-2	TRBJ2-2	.	TGTGCCAGCAGCTTAGGCCCACTAGCCGGGGAGCTGTTTTTT	CASSLGPLAGELFF
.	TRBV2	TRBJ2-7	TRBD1	TGTGCCAGCAGTGTGGAGACAGGGGGCGGCTACGAGCAGTACTTC	CASSVETGGGYEQYF
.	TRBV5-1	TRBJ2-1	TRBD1	TGCGCCAGCCGTGAAACCGGGACAGGGGTCAATGAGCAGTTCTTC	CASRETGTGVNEQFF
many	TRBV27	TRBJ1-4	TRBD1	TGTGCCAGCAGAAGATTATACAGGGGTGAAAAACTGTTTTTT	CASRRLYRGEKLFF
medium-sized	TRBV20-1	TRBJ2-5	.	TGCAGTGCTAGAGGAGACTGGGAAGAGACCCAGTACTTC	CSARGDWEETQYF
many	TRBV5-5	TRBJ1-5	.	TGTGCCAGCAGCTTGGGCAGCAATCAGCCCCAGCATTTT	CASSLGSNQPQHF
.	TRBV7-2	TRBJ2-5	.	TGTGCCAGCAGCTTTTGGTTGGAGGCCAGGGCCTACCAAGAGACCCAGTACTTC	CASSFWLEARAYQETQYF
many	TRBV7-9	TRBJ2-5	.	TGTGCCAGCAGCTTCGAAAGAAGAAGAGAGACCCAGTACTTC	CASSFERRRETQYF
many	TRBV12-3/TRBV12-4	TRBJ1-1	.	TGTGCCAGCACCCTCAGGGGCTTGAACACTGAAGCTTTCTTT	CASTLRGLNTEAFF
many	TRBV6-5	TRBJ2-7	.	TGTGCCAGCAGAGGCTGGGACTACGAGCAGTACTTC	CASRGWDYEQYF
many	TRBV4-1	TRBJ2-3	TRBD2	TGCGCCAGCAGCCAAACTACCTGGACTAGCGGGGGACGCACAGATACGCAGTATTTT	CASSQTTWTSGGRTDTQYF
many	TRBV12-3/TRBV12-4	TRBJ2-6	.	TGTGCCAGCAGTGGGGATAGGAGGGGTTCGGGGGCCAACGTCCTGACTTTC	CASSGDRRGSGANVLTF
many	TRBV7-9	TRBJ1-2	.	TGTGCCAGCAGCTTGGATCCTTTAATGAGCTACTCCTTC	CASSLDPLMSYSF
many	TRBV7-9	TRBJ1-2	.	TGTGCCAGCAGCCACTTCGACCGGGACGGAGGCTACACCTTC	CASSHFDRDGGYTF
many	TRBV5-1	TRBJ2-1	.	TGCGCCAGCAGCCCGGGGTGGGGCCGCTCCTACAATGAGCAGTTCTTC	CASSPGWGRSYNEQFF
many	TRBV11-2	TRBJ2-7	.	TGTGCCAGCAGCTTACACAGTTCCTACGAGCAGTACTTC	CASSLHSSYEQYF
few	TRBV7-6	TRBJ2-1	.	.	CASILVATGPQSYNEQFF
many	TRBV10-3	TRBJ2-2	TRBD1	TGTGCCATCACCGCGACAGGGATTGTTTTGAACACCGGGGAGCTGTTTTTT	CAITATGIVLNTGELFF
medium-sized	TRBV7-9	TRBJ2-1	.	TGTGCCAGCAGCCACAATCAGGGGGGGATATCCTACAATGAGCAGTTCTTC	CASSHNQGGISYNEQFF
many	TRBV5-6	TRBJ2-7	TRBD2	TGTGCCAGCAGCTCCGGGACTAGCGGGGTTCGCGTCTCCTACGAGCAGTACTTC	CASSSGTSGVRVSYEQYF